Reported below is one TCR beta chain. Antigen specificity is unknown. The data derive from a study of CD8 T cell repertoires and HIV-1 epitope variants. Background on the study: Epitopes were three Gag families plus Nef HW9 and YT9. Findings and caveats of the study: Roughly nine antigen-specific TCR beta clonotypes were found; about six seemed cross-reactive to variants. The TAALDMSHF plasma variant had no responses, unlike KF9 (about 5 clonotypes) and HW9 (one).

Survey-depth immunoSEQ sequencing covered TCR beta CDR3 regions. This table comes from immunoSEQ multiplex PCR, and its TCRdb copy is limited to in-frame clones, with some not included. The table lists roughly 5,000 clones, about 70% of them singletons. The CDR3 extends over 13 amino acids. V dropped 1 base and J dropped 2 bases, with 5 bases sitting between them. Per the germline V gene, CDR1 is SGDLS and CDR2 is YYNGEE. V gene TRBV9 combines with J gene TRBJ2-3; D unresolved. The sequencing sample was made of cultured CD8+ T cells derived from PBMCs. The source of this sequence is a male donor with HIV. CDR3 sequence (DNA): TGTGCCAGCAGCGTACGGCCCACAGATACGCAGTATTTT. Protein sequence: CASSVRPTDTQYF.